This is a list of T cell receptor beta chains from one sample in a study of blood T cell repertoires in COVID-19. Method: immunoSEQ multiplex PCR; TCRdb's copy keeps in-frame clones and lacks some. This repertoire shows roughly 60,000 clones, around 83% found once; its top ten account for approximately 3.6%. Source material: peripheral blood. These receptors all stem from a woman of 80 years or more with acute or convalescent COVID-19. CDR3s include the opening cysteine and the closing phenylalanine or tryptophan. Fields, in order: D gene, V gene, clone size, J gene, CDR3 DNA, CDR3 protein. D genes are given only for firm matches. Clone size is shown for a subset of rows, as once, few, many or a class of expanded clone.

d_gene: .; v_gene: TRBV10-3; abundance: .; j_gene: TRBJ2-7; CDR3nt: TGTGCCATCAGTGAGTCCACAGGCTTCCCCTACGAGCAGTACTTC; CDR3aa: CAISESTGFPYEQYF
d_gene: .; v_gene: TRBV7-2; abundance: .; j_gene: TRBJ2-7; CDR3nt: TGTGCCAGCAGCCAAAGAGCGAGTTCCTACGAGCAGTACTTC; CDR3aa: CASSQRASSYEQYF
d_gene: .; v_gene: TRBV28; abundance: .; j_gene: TRBJ1-5; CDR3nt: TGTGCCAGCAGCGAGACTAGACCCCTTGGGCCCCAGCATTTT; CDR3aa: CASSETRPLGPQHF
d_gene: .; v_gene: TRBV28; abundance: .; j_gene: TRBJ1-5; CDR3nt: TGTGCCAGCAGTTTTTTCAGGGTGAGCAATCAGCCCCAGCATTTT; CDR3aa: CASSFFRVSNQPQHF
d_gene: .; v_gene: TRBV6-2/TRBV6-3; abundance: few; j_gene: TRBJ2-5; CDR3nt: TGTGCCAGCAGTTCCGCAGGGCCCACCCAGTACTTC; CDR3aa: CASSSAGPTQYF
d_gene: TRBD2; v_gene: TRBV5-6; abundance: .; j_gene: TRBJ2-5; CDR3nt: TGTGCCAGCAGTTCTACTAGCGGAGGACGTCCGGAGACCCAGTACTTC; CDR3aa: CASSSTSGGRPETQYF
d_gene: TRBD2; v_gene: TRBV28; abundance: .; j_gene: TRBJ2-5; CDR3nt: TGTGCCAGCAGTTCCTTGGGACTAGCGGCCGCCACTCAAGAGACCCAGTACTTC; CDR3aa: CASSSLGLAAATQETQYF
d_gene: .; v_gene: TRBV30; abundance: .; j_gene: TRBJ1-3; CDR3nt: TGTGCCTGGACCATTCCGGACAGTACCTCTGGAAACACCATATATTTT; CDR3aa: CAWTIPDSTSGNTIYF
d_gene: TRBD1; v_gene: TRBV18; abundance: .; j_gene: TRBJ1-6; CDR3nt: TGTGCCAGCTCACCCGGACAGGGGCGGAATTCACCCCTCCACTTT; CDR3aa: CASSPGQGRNSPLHF
d_gene: .; v_gene: TRBV5-1; abundance: few; j_gene: TRBJ1-3; CDR3nt: TGCGCCAGCAGCTTTTCAGGGTCCCGCTCTGGAAACACCATATATTTT; CDR3aa: CASSFSGSRSGNTIYF
d_gene: .; v_gene: TRBV5-1; abundance: few; j_gene: TRBJ2-3; CDR3nt: TGCGCCAGCAGCTTGGCGGAGGTTTCAACAGGGCCAGATACGCAGTATTTT; CDR3aa: CASSLAEVSTGPDTQYF
d_gene: TRBD2; v_gene: TRBV18; abundance: .; j_gene: TRBJ2-1; CDR3nt: TGTGCCAGCTCACCACGTTTAACGGGAGGATCCTACAATGAGCAGTTCTTC; CDR3aa: CASSPRLTGGSYNEQFF
d_gene: .; v_gene: TRBV6-1; abundance: .; j_gene: TRBJ2-5; CDR3nt: TGTGCCAGCAGTGAACTAGGAGGGGCTCAAGAGACCCAGTACTTC; CDR3aa: CASSELGGAQETQYF
d_gene: .; v_gene: TRBV7-8; abundance: .; j_gene: TRBJ1-4; CDR3nt: TGTGCCAGCAGCCTCCGCCGAGGTCGCTTTTTTTTT; CDR3aa: CASSLRRGRFFF
d_gene: .; v_gene: TRBV25-1; abundance: once; j_gene: TRBJ1-2; CDR3nt: TGTGCCAGCAGCATCGCGGCAGCCTATGGCTACACCTTC; CDR3aa: CASSIAAAYGYTF
d_gene: .; v_gene: TRBV7-3; abundance: once; j_gene: TRBJ2-1; CDR3nt: TGTGCCAGCAGTCTCGGGACTCCTGTCGGTGAGCAGTTCTTC; CDR3aa: CASSLGTPVGEQFF
d_gene: TRBD2; v_gene: TRBV9; abundance: .; j_gene: TRBJ2-5; CDR3nt: TGTGCCAGCAGCGTTAAGGCGGGAGTTGGACAAGAGACCCAGTACTTC; CDR3aa: CASSVKAGVGQETQYF
d_gene: TRBD2; v_gene: TRBV7-9; abundance: .; j_gene: TRBJ2-3; CDR3nt: TGTGCCAGCAGCCCTAGGGCGGGAGTGCTTTATTTGGGAGATACGCAGTATTTT; CDR3aa: CASSPRAGVLYLGDTQYF
d_gene: TRBD2; v_gene: TRBV29-1; abundance: .; j_gene: TRBJ2-1; CDR3nt: TGCAGCGTTGAAGCGTCGTTAGCGGGAGGCGGGTACAATGAGCAGTTCTTC; CDR3aa: CSVEASLAGGGYNEQFF
d_gene: .; v_gene: TRBV9; abundance: .; j_gene: TRBJ1-5; CDR3nt: TGTGCCAGCAGCGCTTCAGGGTATCCCAGACAGCCCCAGCATTTT; CDR3aa: CASSASGYPRQPQHF
d_gene: .; v_gene: TRBV25-1; abundance: .; j_gene: TRBJ1-2; CDR3nt: TGTGCCAGCAGTGAATTGAGGACTAACTATGGCTACACCTTC; CDR3aa: CASSELRTNYGYTF
d_gene: TRBD2; v_gene: TRBV10-1; abundance: .; j_gene: TRBJ2-2; CDR3nt: TGCGCCAGCAGCCCCCTCGGGAGGGCTGGGGAGCTGTTTTTT; CDR3aa: CASSPLGRAGELFF
d_gene: TRBD1; v_gene: TRBV6-5; abundance: few; j_gene: TRBJ2-7; CDR3nt: TGTGCCAGCAGCCCCGGGACAGGGAACTACGAGCAGTACTTC; CDR3aa: CASSPGTGNYEQYF
d_gene: TRBD2; v_gene: TRBV24-1; abundance: .; j_gene: TRBJ2-1; CDR3nt: TGTGCCACCGAGGGGGGGGGACTAGCAAGTGAGCAGTTCTTC; CDR3aa: CATEGGGLASEQFF
d_gene: .; v_gene: TRBV10-2; abundance: .; j_gene: TRBJ2-2; CDR3nt: TGCGCCAGCAGTGAGTCGATCGGGGGCACCGGGGAGCTGTTTTTT; CDR3aa: CASSESIGGTGELFF
d_gene: .; v_gene: TRBV30; abundance: .; j_gene: TRBJ2-3; CDR3nt: TGTGCCTGGAGTCCGGGCACAGATACGCAGTATTTT; CDR3aa: CAWSPGTDTQYF
d_gene: .; v_gene: TRBV6-4; abundance: .; j_gene: TRBJ2-2; CDR3nt: TGTGCCAGCAGTGCCGGGACTTCTTCAGCCGGGGAGCTGTTTTTT; CDR3aa: CASSAGTSSAGELFF
d_gene: TRBD2; v_gene: TRBV5-1; abundance: .; j_gene: TRBJ2-2; CDR3nt: TGCGCCAGCAGCTTGTTTGCGGGGGACGCGAGGACCGGGGAGCTGTTTTTT; CDR3aa: CASSLFAGDARTGELFF
d_gene: TRBD1; v_gene: TRBV6-4; abundance: .; j_gene: TRBJ1-6; CDR3nt: TGTGCCAGCAGAGCTGGGACAGGGAGTTTGACACCCCTCCACTTT; CDR3aa: CASRAGTGSLTPLHF
d_gene: TRBD2; v_gene: TRBV10-3; abundance: few; j_gene: TRBJ2-1; CDR3nt: TGTGCCATCAAACCTAGCGGGGGGGTCAATGAGCAGTTCTTC; CDR3aa: CAIKPSGGVNEQFF
d_gene: TRBD2; v_gene: TRBV5-1; abundance: once; j_gene: TRBJ2-5; CDR3nt: TGCGCCAGCAGCACGAACCCTCCGGGACTAGCGGGGGGTGTACCAGCTTTCCAAGAGACCCAGTACTTC; CDR3aa: CASSTNPPGLAGGVPAFQETQYF
d_gene: TRBD2; v_gene: TRBV7-3; abundance: .; j_gene: TRBJ2-1; CDR3nt: TGTGCCAGCAGCGCCGGACTAGGGAGCTCCTACAATGAGCAGTTCTTC; CDR3aa: CASSAGLGSSYNEQFF
d_gene: .; v_gene: TRBV27; abundance: .; j_gene: TRBJ2-2; CDR3nt: TGTGCCAGCAGCGATCAGGGGTTGGGCACCGGGGAGCTGTTTTTT; CDR3aa: CASSDQGLGTGELFF
d_gene: TRBD1; v_gene: TRBV7-2; abundance: .; j_gene: TRBJ2-4; CDR3nt: TGTGCCAGCAGCGCGTTTACAGGGGGCTCGTTCGCCAAAAACATTCAGTACTTC; CDR3aa: CASSAFTGGSFAKNIQYF
d_gene: TRBD2; v_gene: TRBV27; abundance: .; j_gene: TRBJ2-1; CDR3nt: TGTGCCAGCAGTCCCCCCCAGGCGGGAGTAAGCAATGAGCAGTTCTTC; CDR3aa: CASSPPQAGVSNEQFF
d_gene: TRBD1; v_gene: TRBV5-6; abundance: .; j_gene: TRBJ1-5; CDR3nt: TGTGCCAGCAGCTCGTGGTGGGACAGATATAGCAATCAGCCCCAGCATTTT; CDR3aa: CASSSWWDRYSNQPQHF
d_gene: .; v_gene: TRBV27; abundance: .; j_gene: TRBJ2-5; CDR3nt: TGTGCCAGCAGTTTACGGGGGGCCGAGAGGGAGACCCAGTACTTC; CDR3aa: CASSLRGAERETQYF
d_gene: TRBD2; v_gene: TRBV7-3; abundance: .; j_gene: TRBJ2-3; CDR3nt: TGTGCCAGCAGCCAGGAAGCGGGGGACACAGATACGCAGTATTTT; CDR3aa: CASSQEAGDTDTQYF
d_gene: .; v_gene: TRBV7-9; abundance: once; j_gene: TRBJ1-5; CDR3nt: TGTGCCAGCAGTCTCGACGGCGGAGGACAGCCCCAGCATTTT; CDR3aa: CASSLDGGGQPQHF
d_gene: .; v_gene: TRBV5-1; abundance: .; j_gene: TRBJ1-5; CDR3nt: TGCGCCAGCAGCCCGACTGACAGGAGCAATCAGCCCCAGCATTTT; CDR3aa: CASSPTDRSNQPQHF
d_gene: .; v_gene: TRBV13; abundance: .; j_gene: TRBJ2-2; CDR3nt: TGTGCCAGCAGCTCCAGGGGCACCGGGGAGCTGTTTTTT; CDR3aa: CASSSRGTGELFF
d_gene: TRBD1; v_gene: TRBV7-7; abundance: .; j_gene: TRBJ2-5; CDR3nt: TGTGCTAGCAGCTTCAGGGGGCGCGGGGAGACCCAGTACTTC; CDR3aa: CASSFRGRGETQYF
d_gene: .; v_gene: TRBV2; abundance: .; j_gene: TRBJ2-5; CDR3nt: TGTGCCAGCAGTGAGGGGACTGGTATGGAGACCCAGTACTTC; CDR3aa: CASSEGTGMETQYF
d_gene: TRBD2; v_gene: TRBV15; abundance: .; j_gene: TRBJ2-7; CDR3nt: TGTGCCACCAGCAGAGCCCAACTAGCGGGAGAATACGAGCAGTACTTC; CDR3aa: CATSRAQLAGEYEQYF
d_gene: .; v_gene: TRBV3-1/TRBV3-2; abundance: .; j_gene: TRBJ2-2; CDR3nt: TGTGCCAGCAGACTAACGGGGGCCGGGGAGCTGTTTTTT; CDR3aa: CASRLTGAGELFF
d_gene: .; v_gene: TRBV7-2; abundance: .; j_gene: TRBJ1-6; CDR3nt: TGTGCCAGCAGCTTAGGCGGGACGGATAATTCACCCCTCCACTTT; CDR3aa: CASSLGGTDNSPLHF
d_gene: .; v_gene: TRBV19; abundance: .; j_gene: TRBJ1-1; CDR3nt: TGTGCCACCTGGCACACTGAAGCTTTCTTT; CDR3aa: CATWHTEAFF
d_gene: .; v_gene: TRBV7-9; abundance: .; j_gene: TRBJ1-1; CDR3nt: TGTGCCAGCAGCGGACTGACTGAAGCTTTCTTT; CDR3aa: CASSGLTEAFF
d_gene: TRBD1; v_gene: TRBV7-6; abundance: .; j_gene: TRBJ2-2; CDR3nt: TGTGCCAGCAGCTTACGGGACAGGAACACCGGGGAGCTGTTTTTT; CDR3aa: CASSLRDRNTGELFF
d_gene: .; v_gene: TRBV3-1/TRBV3-2; abundance: .; j_gene: TRBJ1-1; CDR3nt: TGTGCCAGCACCACCACTAGGGGCGGGGGCACTGAAGCTTTCTTT; CDR3aa: CASTTTRGGGTEAFF
d_gene: .; v_gene: TRBV13; abundance: .; j_gene: TRBJ2-7; CDR3nt: TGTGCCAGCAGCTTAGGCCGGGGATACGAGCAGTACTTC; CDR3aa: CASSLGRGYEQYF
d_gene: .; v_gene: TRBV6-1; abundance: .; j_gene: TRBJ2-1; CDR3nt: TGTGCCAGCAGTGAAGCGCTAGGTATTGGGCAGTTCTTC; CDR3aa: CASSEALGIGQFF